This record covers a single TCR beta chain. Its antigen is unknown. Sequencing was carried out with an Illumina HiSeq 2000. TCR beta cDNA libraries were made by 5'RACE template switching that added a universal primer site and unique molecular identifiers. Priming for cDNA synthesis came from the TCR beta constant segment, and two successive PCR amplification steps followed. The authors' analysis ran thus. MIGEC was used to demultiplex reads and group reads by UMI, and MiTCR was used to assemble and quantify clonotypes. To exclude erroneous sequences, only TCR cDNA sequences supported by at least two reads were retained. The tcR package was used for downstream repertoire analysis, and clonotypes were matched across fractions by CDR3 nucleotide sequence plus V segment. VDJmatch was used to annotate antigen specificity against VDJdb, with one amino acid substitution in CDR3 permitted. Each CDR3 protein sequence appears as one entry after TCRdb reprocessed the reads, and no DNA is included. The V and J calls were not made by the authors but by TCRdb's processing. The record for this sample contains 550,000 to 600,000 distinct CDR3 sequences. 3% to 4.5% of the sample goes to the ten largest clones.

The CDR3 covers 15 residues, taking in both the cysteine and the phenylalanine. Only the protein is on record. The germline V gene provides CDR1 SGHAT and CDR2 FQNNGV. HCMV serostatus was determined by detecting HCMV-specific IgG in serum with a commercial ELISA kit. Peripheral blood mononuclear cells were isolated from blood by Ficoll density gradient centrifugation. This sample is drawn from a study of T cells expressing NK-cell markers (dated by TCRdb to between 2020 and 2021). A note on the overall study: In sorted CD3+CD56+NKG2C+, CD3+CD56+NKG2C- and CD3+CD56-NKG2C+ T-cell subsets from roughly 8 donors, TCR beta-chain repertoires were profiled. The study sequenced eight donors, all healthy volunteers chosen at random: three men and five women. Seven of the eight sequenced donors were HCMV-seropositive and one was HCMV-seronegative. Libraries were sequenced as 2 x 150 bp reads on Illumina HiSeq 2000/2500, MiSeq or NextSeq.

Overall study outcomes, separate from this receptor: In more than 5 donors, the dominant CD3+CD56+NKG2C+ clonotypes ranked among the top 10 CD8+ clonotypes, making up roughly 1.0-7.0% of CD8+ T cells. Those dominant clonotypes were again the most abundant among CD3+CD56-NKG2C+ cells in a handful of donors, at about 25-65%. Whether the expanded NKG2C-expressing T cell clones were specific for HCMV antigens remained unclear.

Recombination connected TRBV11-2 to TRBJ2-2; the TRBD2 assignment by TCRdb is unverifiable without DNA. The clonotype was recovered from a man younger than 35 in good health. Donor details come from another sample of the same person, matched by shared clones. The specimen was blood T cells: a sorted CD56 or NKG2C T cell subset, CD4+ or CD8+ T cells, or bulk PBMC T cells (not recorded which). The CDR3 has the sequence CASSLRREGTGELFF. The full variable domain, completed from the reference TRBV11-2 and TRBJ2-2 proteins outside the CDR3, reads EAGVAQSPRYKIIEKRQSVAFWCNPISGHATLYWYQQILGQGPKLLIQFQNNGVVDDSQLPKDRFSAERLKGVDSTLKIQPAKLEDSAVYLCASSLRREGTGELFFGEGSRLTVL.